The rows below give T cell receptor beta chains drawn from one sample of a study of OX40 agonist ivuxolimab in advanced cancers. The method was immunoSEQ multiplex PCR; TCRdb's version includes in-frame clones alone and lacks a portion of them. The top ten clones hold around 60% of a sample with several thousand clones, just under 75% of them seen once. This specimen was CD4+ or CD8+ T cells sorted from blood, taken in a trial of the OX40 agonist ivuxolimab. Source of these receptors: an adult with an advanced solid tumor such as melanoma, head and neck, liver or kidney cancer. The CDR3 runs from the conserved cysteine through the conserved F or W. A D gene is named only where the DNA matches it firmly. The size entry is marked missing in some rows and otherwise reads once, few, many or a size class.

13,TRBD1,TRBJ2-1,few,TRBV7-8,CASSSYRGDEQFF
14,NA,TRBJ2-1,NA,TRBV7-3,CASSLWGSENEQFF
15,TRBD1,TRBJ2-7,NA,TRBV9,CASSVGDRVSYEQYF
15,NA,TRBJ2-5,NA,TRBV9,CASSVVGDLQETQYF
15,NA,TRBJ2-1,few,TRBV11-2,CASSLETGSYNEQFF
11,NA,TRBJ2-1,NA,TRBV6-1,CAVGSSHEQFF
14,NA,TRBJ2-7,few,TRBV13,CASSSGGAVHEQYF
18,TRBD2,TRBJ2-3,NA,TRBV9,CASSGLGTSGASTDTQYF
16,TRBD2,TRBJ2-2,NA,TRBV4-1,CASSQVWREGGGELFF
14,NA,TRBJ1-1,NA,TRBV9,CASSSGDMNTEAFF
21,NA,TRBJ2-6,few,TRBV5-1,CASSLLVSLPGRSSGANVLTF
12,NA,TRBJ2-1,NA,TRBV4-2,CASSQDGNEQFF
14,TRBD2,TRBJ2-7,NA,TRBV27,CASTLTSGSPEQYF
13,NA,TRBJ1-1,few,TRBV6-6,CASSYLGGLEAFF
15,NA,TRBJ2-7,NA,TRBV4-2,CASSQEPGATDEQYF
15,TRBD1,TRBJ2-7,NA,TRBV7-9,CASSENRGPTYEQYF
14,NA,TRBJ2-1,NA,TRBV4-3,CASSRGLGLDEQFF
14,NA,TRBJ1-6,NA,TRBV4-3,CASSQGRERSPLHF
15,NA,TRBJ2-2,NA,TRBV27,CASSSGPRGAGELFF
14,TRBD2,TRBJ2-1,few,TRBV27,CASRGGSSYNEQFF
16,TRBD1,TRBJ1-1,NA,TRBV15,CATSRGPGQMNTEAFF
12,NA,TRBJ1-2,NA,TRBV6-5,CASSLDNYGYTF
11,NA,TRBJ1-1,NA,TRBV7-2,CASSLQNEAFF
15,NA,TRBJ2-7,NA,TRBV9,CASSPRDPGPGEQYF
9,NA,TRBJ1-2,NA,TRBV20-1,CSAGGGYTF
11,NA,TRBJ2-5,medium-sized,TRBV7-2,CASTWGETQYF
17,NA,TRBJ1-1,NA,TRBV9,CASSPSMGWVMSTEAFF
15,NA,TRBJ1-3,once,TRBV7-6,CASSLSAGEGNTIYF
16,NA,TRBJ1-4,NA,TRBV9,CASSGEQGPGDEKLFF
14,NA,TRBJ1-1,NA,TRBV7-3,CASSADGMNTEAFF
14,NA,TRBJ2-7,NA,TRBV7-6,CASSPGGLVHEQYF
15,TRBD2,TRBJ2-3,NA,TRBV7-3,CASSPGLADTDTQYF
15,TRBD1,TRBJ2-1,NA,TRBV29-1,CSVEDTPTGGNEQFF
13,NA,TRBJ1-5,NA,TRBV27,CASSPGSHQPQHF
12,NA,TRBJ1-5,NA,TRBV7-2,CASSLGGQPQHF
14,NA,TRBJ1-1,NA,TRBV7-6,CASSPGTMNTEAFF
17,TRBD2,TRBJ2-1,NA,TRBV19,CASSMLPLTGGSNEQFF
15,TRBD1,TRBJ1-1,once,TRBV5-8,CASSKPTGGATEAFF
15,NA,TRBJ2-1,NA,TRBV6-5,CASSYGGGGVNEQFF
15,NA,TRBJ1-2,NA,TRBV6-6,CASSYSMDSLYGYTF
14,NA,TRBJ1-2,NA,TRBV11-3,CASSLSQGVYGYTF
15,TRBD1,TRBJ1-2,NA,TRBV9,CASSVFGTGGDGYTF
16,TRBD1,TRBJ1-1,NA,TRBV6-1,CASSEAVTGVVTEAFF
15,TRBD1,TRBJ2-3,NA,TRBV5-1,CASSQGQGETDTQYF
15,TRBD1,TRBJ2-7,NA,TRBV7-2,CASSPGQGALYEQYF
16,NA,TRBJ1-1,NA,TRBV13,CASSPTVDFLNTEAFF
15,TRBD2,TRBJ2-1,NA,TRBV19,CASSLSGGSYNEQFF
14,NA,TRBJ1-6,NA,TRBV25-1,CASSAAGGGTPLHF
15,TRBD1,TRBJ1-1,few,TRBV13,CASSIQGAGNTEAFF
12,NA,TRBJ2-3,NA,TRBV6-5,CASRLSLDTQYF
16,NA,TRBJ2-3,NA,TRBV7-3,CASSSGVGGLADTQYF
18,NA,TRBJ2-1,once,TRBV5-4,CASSLGVRIGWGYNEQFF
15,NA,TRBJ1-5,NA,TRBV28,CATNKQITSNQPQHF
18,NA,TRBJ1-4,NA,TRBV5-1,CASSWTPEGTATGEKLFF
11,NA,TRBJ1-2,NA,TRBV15,CASSENEEPPF
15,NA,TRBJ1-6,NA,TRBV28,CASSFEGIGGVPLHF
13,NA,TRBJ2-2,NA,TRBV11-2,CASSSGTTGELFF